Only a few counts were recorded for the clone carrying this T cell receptor (beta chain). Its antigen remains unidentified. Cultured CD4+ T cell DNA underwent sequencing with the Oncomine TCR Beta short-read assay. TCRdb analysed the PCR reads with MiXCR anew, one entry per CDR3 protein. The table includes about 21,000 distinct CDR3 sequences, 38% detected once. As for treatment: roughly 11-day PBMC culture with coronavirus spike peptide pools or control peptides (ViraFEST assay). This entry comes from a study of vaccination and CD4 T cells after COVID-19. Study-level information: For control cultures, the treatment was a CEFX pool, an HIV-1 Nef pool, or no peptide.

The material sequenced was CD4+ T cells from blood, cultured in vitro, taken before SARS-CoV-2 vaccination. The TCR sequence derives from a human donor who had recovered from COVID-19.

The CDR3 coding sequence is TGCGCCAGCAGCTTCTCAGGAAACGACGGCTACACCTTC. This encodes CASSFSGNDGYTF. The chain carries TRBV5-1 and TRBJ1-2, with D uncertain. The germline V gene has CDR1 SGHRS and CDR2 YFSETQ. This CDR3 has 13 amino acids. The V and J ends lost 2 bases and 8 bases respectively, with 13 bases between them.